A selection of T cell receptor beta chains follows, all from one sample in a study of blood T cells in healthy people across ages. TCRdb processed the 5' RACE reads anew with MiXCR; each CDR3 protein has one entry. The sample consists of just under 900,000 distinct CDR3 sequences, 29% of them appearing once. Material for sequencing was blood. These receptor sequences come from an elderly woman in good health. Both conserved end residues are part of each CDR3. Fields, in order: V gene, CDR3 length, clone size, D gene, J gene, CDR3 DNA, CDR3 protein. The D gene is left open where the match is weak. A clone size is listed for some rows: how often the clone was seen (once, few, many), or a class if it is expanded.

TRBV7-2,16,few,NA,TRBJ1-2,TGTGCCAGCAGCTTACCCCGGGGAGGTCGGGAGTATGGCTACACCTTC,CASSLPRGGREYGYTF
TRBV20-1,13,many,NA,TRBJ1-2,TGCAGTGCTTGGACGGCGGAAAACTATGGCTACACCTTC,CSAWTAENYGYTF
TRBV20-1,15,NA,NA,TRBJ2-5,TGCAGTGCTAGTATCAGGGGAATTCAGATAAAGACCCAGTACTTC,CSASIRGIQIKTQYF
TRBV9,17,few,TRBD1,TRBJ2-2,TGTGCCAGCAGTTCCCGGGACAGGGGGCAGTTGGGCGGGGAGCTGTTTTTT,CASSSRDRGQLGGELFF
TRBV12-3/TRBV12-4,16,few,NA,TRBJ1-1,TGTGCCAGCACCATAACCTACATGGTGGGGAACACTGAAGCTTTCTTT,CASTITYMVGNTEAFF
TRBV7-9,13,many,NA,TRBJ2-3,TGTGCCAGCAGCTTGGGACATACAGATACGCAGTATTTT,CASSLGHTDTQYF
TRBV6-5,14,many,NA,TRBJ2-3,TGTGCCAGCAGTTACGAGGCTAACGGAGATACGCAGTATTTT,CASSYEANGDTQYF
TRBV19,14,NA,NA,TRBJ1-2,TGTGCCAGTTCCCCAGGGATATCACACTACGGCTACACCTTC,CASSPGISHYGYTF
TRBV12-3/TRBV12-4,14,many,NA,TRBJ1-2,TGTGCCAGCACACGCTCGGCCTCCGCAGGGGGCTACACCTTC,CASTRSASAGGYTF
TRBV20-1,14,many,TRBD2,TRBJ2-1,TGCAGTGCCCTGGTCGCGGGAGCCTACAATGAGCAGTTCTTC,CSALVAGAYNEQFF
TRBV12-3/TRBV12-4,13,many,TRBD2,TRBJ2-7,TGTGCCAGCAGTTATACTAGCGGGGGGCCCCAGTACTTC,CASSYTSGGPQYF
TRBV19,13,once,TRBD1,TRBJ2-5,TGTGCCAGTAGTTCGGGACAGTCCTACAAGCAGTACTTC,CASSSGQSYKQYF